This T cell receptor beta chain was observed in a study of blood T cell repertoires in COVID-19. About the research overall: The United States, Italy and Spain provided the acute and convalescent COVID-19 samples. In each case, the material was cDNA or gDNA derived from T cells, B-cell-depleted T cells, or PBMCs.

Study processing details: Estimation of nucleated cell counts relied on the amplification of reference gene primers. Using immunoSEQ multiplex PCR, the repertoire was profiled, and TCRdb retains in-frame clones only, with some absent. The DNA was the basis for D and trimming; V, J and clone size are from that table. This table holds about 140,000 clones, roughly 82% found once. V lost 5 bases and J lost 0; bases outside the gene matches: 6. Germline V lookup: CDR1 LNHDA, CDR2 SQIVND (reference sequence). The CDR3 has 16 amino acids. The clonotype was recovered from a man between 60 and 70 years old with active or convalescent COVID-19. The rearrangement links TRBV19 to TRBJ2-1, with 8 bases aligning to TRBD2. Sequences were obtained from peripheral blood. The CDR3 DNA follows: TGTGCCAGTAGTGAGACCGGGACTAGCTCCTACAATGAGCAGTTCTTC. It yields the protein CASSETGTSSYNEQFF.